A single sample gave rise to the 22 T cell receptor beta chains below, sequenced in a study of blood T cell repertoires in COVID-19. Data came from immunoSEQ multiplex PCR; TCRdb stores just in-frame clones and leaves some out. In the table there are 160,000 or so clones, roughly four fifths of which are singletons. Sequencing was done on a sample of peripheral blood. These TCRs come from a man between 60 and 70 years old with active or convalescent COVID-19.

This clone was seen more than once but under ten times. The gene calls are TRBV27 and TRBJ2-1; tentatively, D is TRBD1 (6 bases). The CDR3 is 16 amino acids. The V gene lost 6 bases and the J gene lost 0 bases, with 15 bases spanning the gap. The V gene's germline CDR1 is MNHEY and CDR2 SMNVEV (reference sequence). The CDR3 loop reads CASRPAGTSSYNEQFF. The CDR3 DNA follows: TGTGCCAGCAGACCCGCCGGGACAAGCTCCTACAATGAGCAGTTCTTC.

The rearrangement joins TRBV18 to TRBJ1-3; D is ambiguous. Trimming left V 3 bases short and J 0 bases short, with 9 bases between. The CDR3 is 15 residues long. Germline V lookup: CDR1 KGHSH, CDR2 LQKENI. The CDR3 DNA reads as TGTGCCAGCTCACCCTCACGGGGCTCTGGAAACACCATATATTTT. It codes for CASSPSRGSGNTIYF.

The chain employs TRBV5-1 and TRBJ2-3, with TRBD1 matching 9 bases. The CDR3 contains 16 residues. Looked up from germline, CDR1 is SGHRS and CDR2 is YFSETQ. J lost 1 base, V lost 2 bases, and 5 bases had no gene match. The DNA of the CDR3 is TGCGCCAGCAGCTTTAAAACAGGGGGCGGCACAGATACGCAGTATTTT. This translates into CASSFKTGGGTDTQYF.

This clone was seen a few times. The chain carries TRBV7-8 and TRBJ1-6, with a possible D match to TRBD1 (6 bases). The germline V gene encodes CDR1 SGHVS and CDR2 FQNEAQ. The CDR3 covers 15 residues. The germline V and J ends were trimmed by 3 bases and 5 bases, with 11 bases remaining between them. The CDR3 nucleotides are TGTGCCAGCAGCTTCACCAGGGGAAATAATTCACCCCTCCACTTT. It specifies CASSFTRGNNSPLHF.

The chain recombines TRBV4-1 with TRBJ2-3; 13 positions agree with TRBD2. The V and J ends lost 2 bases and 4 bases, in that order; junction bases with no gene match: 9. Germline values: CDR1 MGHRA, CDR2 YSYEKL. There are 18 residues in the CDR3. The DNA for the CDR3 is TGCGCCAGCAGCCAACCCCGCGGGACTAGCGGGGCTTCAGATACGCAGTATTTT. It encodes CASSQPRGTSGASDTQYF.

J is TRBJ2-7 and V is TRBV27; unclear D gene. V lost 1 base and J lost 1, with 5 bases in between. The CDR3 loop spans 13 amino acids. Per germline, CDR1 MNHEY and CDR2 SMNVEV (reference sequence). This chain's CDR3 is CASSLYSSYEQYF. The CDR3 coding sequence is TGTGCCAGCAGTTTATACTCTTCCTACGAGCAGTACTTC.

This clone is medium-sized by share. V usage is TRBV15 and J usage is TRBJ2-7, with 13 positions matching TRBD2. From germline, CDR1 is LNHNV and CDR2 YYDKDF (reference sequence). CDR3 length: 18 amino acids. V was pared by 1 base and J by 6 bases, with 12 bases of the junction left unmatched. CDR3 amino acids: CATSRGDPRGLAGREQYF. CDR3 sequence (DNA): TGTGCCACCAGCAGAGGAGACCCGAGGGGACTAGCGGGACGCGAGCAGTACTTC.

V is TRBV28 and J is TRBJ1-5, with D perhaps TRBD1 (6 bases). Between the trimmed V and J ends, which lost 8 bases and 0 bases, there was a span of 20 bases. The CDR3 is 17 amino acids. Germline CDR1 reads MDHEN; CDR2 reads SYDVKM. As DNA, the CDR3 is TGTGCCAGCGGTGGACAGATCTACGATTATAGCAATCAGCCCCAGCATTTT. This gives the protein CASGGQIYDYSNQPQHF.

The chain recombines TRBV2 with TRBJ2-3, with 11 bases lining up with TRBD2. CDR1 and CDR2 (germline): SNHLY, FYNNEI. With 7 bases clipped from V and 5 bases from J, the junction kept 8 bases outside the gene matches. The CDR3 runs to 15 residues. The CDR3 bases are TGTGCCAGCACTAGACTAGCGGGGTTCGGAGATACGCAGTATTTT. Translation gives CASTRLAGFGDTQYF.

The chain employs TRBV21-1 and TRBJ2-7; TRBD2 is taken as the D call from the table, unchecked against the DNA. TRBV21-1 is designated a pseudogene. CDR3 length: 14 residues. CDR3 loop: CASSARTRGYEQYF. In DNA form, the CDR3 reads TGTGCCAGCAGCGCTAGGACTAGGGGCTACGAGCAGTACTTC.

This clone was picked up a small number of times. The rearrangement joins TRBV2 to TRBJ1-6; 7 bases line up with TRBD1. The ends lost 10 bases at V and 3 bases at J; junction bases unmatched: 3. In germline, CDR1 is SNHLY, CDR2 FYNNEI. This CDR3 is 13 amino acids long. The CDR3 bases are TGTGCCACCGGGACAGACTATAATTCACCCCTCCACTTT. Translated, it gives CATGTDYNSPLHF.

The CDR3 here is CASSIDPPAGASYNEQFF. CDR3 nucleotide sequence: TGTGCCAGTAGTATAGATCCCCCAGCGGGAGCCTCCTACAATGAGCAGTTCTTC. V and J are TRBV19 and TRBJ2-1; the match to TRBD2 covers 8 bases. CDR1 and CDR2 from the germline V gene are LNHDA and SQIVND (reference sequence). The CDR3 has 18 residues. The V gene end was trimmed by 0 bases and the J gene end by 0 bases; junction bases not matched to a gene: 7. Full variable domain (missing parts from reference TRBV19 and TRBJ2-1): DGGITQSPKYLFRKEGQNVTLSCEQNLNHDAMYWYRQDPGQGLRLIYYSQIVNDFQKGDIAEGYSVSREKKESFPLTVTSAQKNPTAFYLCASSIDPPAGASYNEQFFGPGTRLTVL.

CDR3 amino acids: CASSPAWGRRADTQYF. The CDR3 DNA follows: TGTGCCAGCAGCCCCGCCTGGGGGCGTAGGGCAGATACGCAGTATTTT. This chain uses TRBV5-5 with TRBJ2-3; D perhaps matches TRBD1 (6 bases). Germline lookup yields CDR1 SGHKS and CDR2 YYEKEE (reference sequence). CDR3 length: 16 amino acids. V dropped 4 bases and J dropped 4 bases, with 19 bases sitting between them.

This chain joins TRBV29-1 and TRBJ1-1; D is unresolved. There are 13 residues in the CDR3. Germline values: CDR1 SQVTM, CDR2 ANQGSEA. Trimming stripped 5 bases from V and 0 bases from J, with 10 bases between. As DNA, the CDR3 is TGCAGCGTTAACCGGGAGCTGAACACTGAAGCTTTCTTT. This translates into CSVNRELNTEAFF.

This clone was seen a few times. The chain combines TRBV18 with TRBJ2-1, with 10 nucleotides matching TRBD2. Trimming cost V 4 bases and J 4 bases; bases outside gene matches: 4. CDR3 length: 15 amino acids. Germline V gives CDR1 KGHSH, CDR2 LQKENI. DNA for the CDR3: TGTGCCAGCTCACGTGGACTAGCGGAGTACAATGAGCAGTTCTTC. Protein product: CASSRGLAEYNEQFF.

The J gene is TRBJ2-2, the V gene TRBV7-2; weak D call: TRBD1 (6 bases). Trimming removed 4 bases at V and 1 base at J, with 10 bases between. CDR1 is SGHTA and CDR2 is FQGNSA in the germline V gene. The CDR3 loop spans 15 amino acids. The CDR3 region has the DNA TGTGCCAGCAGCTCCGGACAGAGGAACACCGGGGAGCTGTTTTTT. Translated: CASSSGQRNTGELFF.

The chain uses TRBV12-5 and TRBJ1-5; no firm D call. Trimming shortened V by 7 bases and J by 7 bases, and 11 bases separated the two germline ends. The CDR3 spans 12 residues. The germline gives CDR1 LGHNT, CDR2 FRNRAP. The CDR3 DNA reads as TGTGCTAGTGCCCTGGGAGGGCAGCCCCAGCATTTT. This codes for CASALGGQPQHF.

The V call is TRBV7-2, the J call TRBJ1-6; 8 bases fit TRBD1. The CDR3 totals 17 residues. V lost 5 bases and J lost 4; bases outside the gene matches: 10. CDR1 is SGHTA and CDR2 is FQGNSA in the germline V gene. CDR3 amino acids: CASSLDRERAYNSPLHF. The DNA for the CDR3 is TGTGCCAGCAGCCTGGACAGGGAAAGGGCGTATAATTCACCCCTCCACTTT.

This clone turned up a few times. The rearrangement links TRBV5-1 to TRBJ1-3, with a weak D call TRBD1 (5 bases). This CDR3 contains 14 residues. With 4 bases removed from V and 4 bases from J, the gap between germline ends came to 12 bases. Germline loops: CDR1 SGHRS, CDR2 YFSETQ. The CDR3 sequence: CASSLDRGGNTIYF. CDR3 in DNA: TGCGCCAGCAGCCTCGACAGAGGAGGAAACACCATATATTTT. Together with reference TRBV5-1 and TRBJ1-3, the CDR3 gives the full variable domain: KAGVTQTPRYLIKTRGQQVTLSCSPISGHRSVSWYQQTPGQGLQFLFEYFSETQRNKGNFPGRFSGRQFSNSRSEMNVSTLELGDSALYLCASSLDRGGNTIYFGEGSWLTVV.

The genes are TRBV19 and TRBJ2-2; perhaps TRBD1 as D (5 bases). The CDR3 has 15 residues. The germline V and J ends were trimmed by 4 bases and 2 bases, with 11 bases remaining between them. CDR1 and CDR2 (germline): LNHDA, SQIVND (reference sequence). CDR3 sequence (DNA): TGTGCCAGTAGTAATCAAGGGGTTAACACCGGGGAGCTGTTTTTT. Translated, it gives CASSNQGVNTGELFF.

V gene TRBV28 combines with J gene TRBJ2-7, with D tentatively TRBD1 (5 bases). V was pared by 7 bases and J by 2 bases, with 6 bases between. The CDR3 is 11 residues long. Germline V gene sequence: CDR1 MDHEN, CDR2 SYDVKM. The CDR3 reads CASKGAYEQYF. In DNA, the CDR3 is TGTGCCAGCAAAGGGGCCTACGAGCAGTACTTC.

This chain joins TRBV6-4 and TRBJ1-6, with 7 nucleotides matching TRBD1. Germline V CDR1 and CDR2: MRHNA, SNTAGT. Trimming at V came to 2 bases and at J to 5 bases, leaving 0 bases not matched to a gene. The CDR3 spans 14 residues. The CDR3 region is CASSDDRDNSPLHF. CDR3 sequence (DNA): TGTGCCAGCAGTGACGACAGGGATAATTCACCCCTCCACTTT.